A single sample is the source of the 15 T cell receptor beta chains below, sequenced in a study of CD8+CD57+ T cells in acquired aplastic anemia. Patients picked for sequencing had shown CD8+CD57+ cell expansion detected by flow cytometry. Genomic DNA served as template for TCR beta VDJ and CDR3 profiling. In TCRdb, the reads were re-called with MiXCR into one record per CDR3 protein. This sample carries 300,000 or so distinct CDR3 sequences, about 50% of them seen once, and the ten largest clones take 1.3%. Sequences were obtained from sorted CD4+, CD8+, or CD8+CD57+ T cells (not recorded which) from PBMCs. The source is a human donor with aplastic anemia.

This clonotype has at least ten counts. The chain combines TRBV7-2 with TRBJ1-1, with D possibly being TRBD1 (6 bases). The CDR3 consists of 15 residues. Between the trimmed V and J ends, which lost 3 bases and 0 bases, there was a span of 11 bases. The germline V gene encodes CDR1 SGHTA and CDR2 FQGNSA. The CDR3 here is CASSLGASLNTEAFF. CDR3 DNA sequence: TGTGCCAGCAGCTTGGGGGCTTCCTTGAACACTGAAGCTTTCTTT.

This CDR3 reads CASRIEGVWGEKLFF. CDR3 nucleotide sequence: TGTGCCAGCAGAATTGAAGGGGTTTGGGGTGAAAAACTGTTTTTT. This chain connects TRBV2 to TRBJ1-4, with D maybe TRBD1 (5 bases). The CDR3 spans 15 residues. From germline, CDR1 is SNHLY and CDR2 FYNNEI. Trimming removed 6 bases from V and 7 bases from J, with 18 bases in between.

A few counts support this clonotype. This chain links TRBV7-8 with TRBJ2-5; D unresolved. Looked up from germline, CDR1 is SGHVS and CDR2 is FQNEAQ. The V gene lost 1 base and the J gene lost 5 bases, with 11 bases spanning the gap. CDR3 size: 14 residues. For the CDR3, the DNA is TGTGCCAGCAGCTTAGATCCATCCCGGGAGACCCAGTACTTC. Its translation: CASSLDPSRETQYF.

In its sample, this clonotype was seen many times. The chain couples TRBV11-2 to TRBJ2-3; TRBD1 or TRBD2 may be the D gene (5 bases each). The CDR3 covers 13 residues. Germline CDR1 and CDR2: SGHAT and FQNNGV. Trimming removed 3 bases from V and 9 bases from J, with 13 bases in between. DNA of the CDR3: TGTGCCAGCAGCTTCTCTACCGGGGCCACGCAGTATTTT. Translating gives CASSFSTGATQYF. Variable domain in full (rest from reference TRBV11-2 and TRBJ2-3): EAGVAQSPRYKIIEKRQSVAFWCNPISGHATLYWYQQILGQGPKLLIQFQNNGVVDDSQLPKDRFSAERLKGVDSTLKIQPAKLEDSAVYLCASSFSTGATQYFGPGTRLTVL.

As regards this clonotype: With a much larger clone just one base away, this may be a read error. The DNA for the CDR3 is TGTGCCAGCAGTCCTTTGGACAGGGGCCTTCTGCTCTATGGCTACACCTTC. Residues: CASSPLDRGLLLYGYTF. The chain uses TRBV6-5 and TRBJ1-2, with TRBD1 matching over 9 bases. The CDR3 totals 17 residues. Germline CDR1 reads MNHEY; CDR2 reads SVGAGI. Trimming took 5 bases from V and 4 from J; bases not matched to a gene: 14.

This clonotype appeared a few times. This may stem from a read error, because a much larger clone lies one nucleotide away. The chain is built from TRBV12-3 or TRBV12-4 and TRBJ1-2; D is possibly TRBD1 (6 bases). This CDR3 spans 13 amino acids. Trimming removed 10 bases at V and 4 bases at J, with 16 bases between. CDR3 amino acids: CATWGQGSYGYTF. The CDR3 bases are TGTGCCACTTGGGGGCAGGGGAGCTATGGCTACACCTTC.

This sequence joins TRBV25-1 and TRBJ2-3; possibly TRBD1 for D (5 bases). Germline V CDR1 and CDR2: MGHDK, SYGVNS. V lost 2 bases and J lost 4, with 16 bases in between. The CDR3 has 16 residues. This chain's CDR3 is CASSEVGWLRADTQYF. For the CDR3, the DNA is TGTGCCAGCAGTGAAGTTGGGTGGCTCAGGGCAGATACGCAGTATTTT.

The chain combines TRBV7-9 with TRBJ2-5; TRBD1 matches at 10 bases. In germline, CDR1 is SEHNR, CDR2 FQNEAQ (reference sequence). Losses at the gene ends were 5 bases for V and 6 bases for J; bases not matched to a gene: 12. This CDR3 region has 16 residues. The CDR3 DNA follows: TGTGCCAGCAGCGCACGGGACAGGGGTTGGGAGCAGACCCAGTACTTC. This translates into CASSARDRGWEQTQYF.

Details on this clonotype: This CDR3 fails to terminate in the conserved phenylalanine or tryptophan, so it likely reflects a read error. This chain joins TRBV9 and TRBJ2-5, with TRBD2 matching over 12 bases. The V and J ends lost 2 bases and 9 bases, in that order; junction bases with no gene match: 11. Germline V gene data show CDR1 as SGDLS and CDR2 as YYNGEE. The CDR3 runs 16 residues. As DNA, the CDR3 is TGTGCCAGCAGCGTTACCGGGACTAGCGGGTCGGAGGCCCAGTACTCC. Translation: CASSVTGTSGSEAQYS.

This clonotype was counted a single time. The chain has TRBV20-1 and TRBJ1-2; D not resolved. From germline, CDR1 is DFQATT and CDR2 SNEGSKA (reference sequence). This CDR3 has 13 amino acids. V was trimmed by 7 bases and J by 6 bases, leaving 18 bases between them. The DNA of the CDR3 is TGCAGTGTTCTCCTAAGTGGGCTGAATGGCTACACCTTC. This translates into CSVLLSGLNGYTF.

This clonotype was picked up many times. The chain employs TRBV11-2 and TRBJ2-7; the D call may be TRBD1 or TRBD2 (7 bases each). Germline V CDR1 and CDR2: SGHAT, FQNNGV. CDR3 length: 15 residues. V was pared by 1 base and J by 2 bases, with 12 bases between. The chain's CDR3 is CASSLVQGGTYEQYF. The DNA for the CDR3 is TGTGCCAGCAGCTTAGTCCAGGGGGGGACCTACGAGCAGTACTTC.

The V and J genes are TRBV7-2 and TRBJ2-5; D unresolved. CDR1 and CDR2 from the germline V gene are SGHTA and FQGNSA. V was shortened by 5 bases and J by 1 base, with 17 bases between the two germline ends. This CDR3 has 16 residues. The CDR3 protein is CASSRRGPRLQETQYF. In DNA, the CDR3 is TGTGCCAGCAGCCGTAGAGGTCCTAGACTCCAAGAGACCCAGTACTTC. Using reference TRBV7-2 and TRBJ2-5 for the parts outside the CDR3, the full variable domain is GAGVSQSPSNKVTEKGKDVELRCDPISGHTALYWYRQSLGQGLEFLIYFQGNSAPDKSGLPSDRFSAERTGGSVSTLTIQRTQQEDSAVYLCASSRRGPRLQETQYFGPGTRLLVL.

This clonotype was observed at least ten times. The chain combines TRBV20-1 with TRBJ2-7; TRBD1 agrees at 8 bases. Trimming cost V 3 bases and J 4 bases; bases outside gene matches: 2. This CDR3 is built from 12 residues. Looked up from germline, CDR1 is DFQATT and CDR2 is SNEGSKA (reference sequence). CDR3 protein: CSASDRGYEQYF. DNA of the CDR3: TGCAGTGCTAGCGACAGGGGTTACGAGCAGTACTTC.

This clonotype was observed at least ten times. The chain uses TRBV5-1 and TRBJ2-1; possibly TRBD2 for D (5 bases). Germline V lookup: CDR1 SGHRS, CDR2 YFSETQ. CDR3 length: 15 amino acids. V lost 5 bases to trimming and J lost 5 bases, with 17 bases between them. CDR3 sequence: CASSSLGVINNEQFF. The CDR3 region has the DNA TGCGCCAGCAGTTCTTTGGGAGTAATAAACAATGAGCAGTTCTTC.

The DNA for the CDR3 is TGTGCCAGCAGGTCCGGGACAGGGTCCTACGAGCAGTACTTC. Translation gives CASRSGTGSYEQYF. The chain uses TRBV2 and TRBJ2-7, with 9 positions matching TRBD1. The CDR3 covers 14 residues. CDR1 and CDR2 (germline): SNHLY, FYNNEI. V was clipped by 6 bases and J by 1 base; unmatched bases: 4.